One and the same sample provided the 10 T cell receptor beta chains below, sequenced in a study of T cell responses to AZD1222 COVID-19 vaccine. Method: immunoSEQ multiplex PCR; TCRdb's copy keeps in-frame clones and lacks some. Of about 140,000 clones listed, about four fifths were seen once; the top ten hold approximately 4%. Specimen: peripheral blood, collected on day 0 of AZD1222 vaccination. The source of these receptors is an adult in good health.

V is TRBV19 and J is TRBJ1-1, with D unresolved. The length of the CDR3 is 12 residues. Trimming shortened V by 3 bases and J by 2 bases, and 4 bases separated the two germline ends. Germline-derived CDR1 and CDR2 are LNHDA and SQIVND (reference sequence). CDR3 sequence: CASSIRNTEAFF. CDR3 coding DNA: TGTGCCAGTAGTATCCGAAACACTGAAGCTTTCTTT.

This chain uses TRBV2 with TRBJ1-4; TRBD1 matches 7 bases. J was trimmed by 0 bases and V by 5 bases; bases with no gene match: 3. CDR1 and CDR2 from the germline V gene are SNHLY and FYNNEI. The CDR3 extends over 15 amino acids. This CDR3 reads CASSRDRATNEKLFF. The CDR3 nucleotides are TGTGCCAGCAGTCGGGACAGAGCAACTAATGAAAAACTGTTTTTT.

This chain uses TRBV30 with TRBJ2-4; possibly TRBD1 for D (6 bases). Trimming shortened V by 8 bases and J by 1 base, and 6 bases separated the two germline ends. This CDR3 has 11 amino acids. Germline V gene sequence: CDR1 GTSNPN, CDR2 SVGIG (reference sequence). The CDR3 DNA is TGTGCCCAGGGGGCCAAAAACATTCAGTACTTC. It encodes CAQGAKNIQYF.

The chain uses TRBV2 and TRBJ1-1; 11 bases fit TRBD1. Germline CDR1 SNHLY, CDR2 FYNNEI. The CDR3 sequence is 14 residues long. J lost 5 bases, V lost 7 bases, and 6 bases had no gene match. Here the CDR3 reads CASKRGQGVTEAFF. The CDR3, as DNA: TGTGCCAGCAAAAGGGGACAGGGGGTTACTGAAGCTTTCTTT.

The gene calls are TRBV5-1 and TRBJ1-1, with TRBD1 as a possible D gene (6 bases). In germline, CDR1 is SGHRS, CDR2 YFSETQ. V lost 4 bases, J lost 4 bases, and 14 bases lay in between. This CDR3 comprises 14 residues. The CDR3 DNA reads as TGCGCCAGCAGCGACGGCAGGGGCGGCACTGAAGCTTTCTTT. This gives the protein CASSDGRGGTEAFF. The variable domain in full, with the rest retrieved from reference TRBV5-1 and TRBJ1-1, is KAGVTQTPRYLIKTRGQQVTLSCSPISGHRSVSWYQQTPGQGLQFLFEYFSETQRNKGNFPGRFSGRQFSNSRSEMNVSTLELGDSALYLCASSDGRGGTEAFFGQGTRLTVV.

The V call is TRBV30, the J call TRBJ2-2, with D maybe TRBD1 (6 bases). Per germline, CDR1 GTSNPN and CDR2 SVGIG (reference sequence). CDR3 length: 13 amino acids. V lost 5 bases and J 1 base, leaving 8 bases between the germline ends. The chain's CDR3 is CAWADRNTGELFF. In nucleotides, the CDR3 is TGTGCCTGGGCGGACAGGAACACCGGGGAGCTGTTTTTT.

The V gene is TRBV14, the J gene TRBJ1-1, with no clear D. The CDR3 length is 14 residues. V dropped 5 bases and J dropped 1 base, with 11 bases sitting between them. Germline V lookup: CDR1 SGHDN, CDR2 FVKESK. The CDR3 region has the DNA TGTGCCAGCAGCTTCGGACGGGGGAACACTGAAGCTTTCTTT. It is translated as CASSFGRGNTEAFF.

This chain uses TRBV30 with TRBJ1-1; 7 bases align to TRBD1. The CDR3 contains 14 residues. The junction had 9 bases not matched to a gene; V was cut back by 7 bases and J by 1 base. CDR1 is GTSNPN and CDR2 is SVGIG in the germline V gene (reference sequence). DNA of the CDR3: TGTGCCTATGCAGGGGGACAAGCGAACACTGAAGCTTTCTTT. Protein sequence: CAYAGGQANTEAFF.

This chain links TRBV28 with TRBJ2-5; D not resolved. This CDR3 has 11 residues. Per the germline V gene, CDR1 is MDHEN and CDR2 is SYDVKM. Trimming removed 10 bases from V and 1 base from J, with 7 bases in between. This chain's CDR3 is CATARQETQYF. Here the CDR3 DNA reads TGTGCCACCGCCCGCCAAGAGACCCAGTACTTC.

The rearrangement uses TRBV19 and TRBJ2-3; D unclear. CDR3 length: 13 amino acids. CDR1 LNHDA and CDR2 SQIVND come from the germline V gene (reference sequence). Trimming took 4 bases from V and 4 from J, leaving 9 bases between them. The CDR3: CASSTISPDTQYF. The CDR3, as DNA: TGTGCCAGTAGTACAATCTCCCCAGATACGCAGTATTTT.